A single sample gave rise to the 26 T cell receptor beta chains below, sequenced in a study of cytomegalovirus exposure and HLA in healthy donors. PCR was performed using 60 Vbeta and 13 Jbeta primers. Only in-frame clones appear in the TCRdb table, and some are missing; sequencing was by immunoSEQ multiplex PCR. Of 100,000 to 120,000 clones in the sample, under 80% were seen once. The sample comprised PBMCs. Source of these receptors: a woman aged 40 to 49 in good health and CMV-seropositive.

The gene calls are TRBV9 and TRBJ2-1, with TRBD1 as a possible D gene (5 bases). Germline loops: CDR1 SGDLS, CDR2 YYNGEE. The CDR3 spans 16 residues. Between the trimmed V and J ends, which lost 4 bases and 0 bases, there was a span of 14 bases. The CDR3 DNA reads as TGTGCCAGCAGCTCTCGGACACTCGGCTCCTACAATGAGCAGTTCTTC. Its translation is CASSSRTLGSYNEQFF.

This clone was observed a few times. V and J are TRBV4-1 and TRBJ1-2; 11 bases line up with TRBD1. The germline gives CDR1 MGHRA, CDR2 YSYEKL. The CDR3 has 15 amino acids. Losses at the gene ends were 5 bases for V and 3 bases for J; bases not matched to a gene: 5. The DNA of the CDR3 is TGCGCCAGCAGCTCTCGGACAGGGGGCGACTATGGCTACACCTTC. Translation: CASSSRTGGDYGYTF.

This clone has just one count. The V and J genes are TRBV30 and TRBJ2-1, with D possibly being TRBD2 (5 bases). The V end lost 5 bases, the J end lost 4 bases, and 9 bases lay between the germline ends. The CDR3 spans 12 residues. Germline CDR1 reads GTSNPN; CDR2 reads SVGIG (reference sequence). CDR3 region: CAWGLAYNEQFF. CDR3 in DNA: TGTGCCTGGGGGCTAGCTTACAATGAGCAGTTCTTC.

In this sample, this clone turned up a few times. The V gene is TRBV14, the J gene TRBJ1-2; weak D call: TRBD1 (5 bases). Trimming cost V 4 bases and J 2 bases, with 5 bases left between them. CDR1 is SGHDN and CDR2 is FVKESK in the germline V gene. The length of the CDR3 is 12 residues. The CDR3 reads CASSPGNYGYTF. CDR3 bases: TGTGCCAGCAGCCCAGGGAACTATGGCTACACCTTC.

The chain recombines TRBV18 with TRBJ2-1; D uncertain. CDR3 size: 15 residues. CDR1 is KGHSH and CDR2 is LQKENI in the germline V gene. The V and J ends lost 4 bases and 0 bases respectively, with 10 bases between them. The CDR3 loop reads CASSREESSYNEQFF. The CDR3 bases are TGTGCCAGCTCACGAGAGGAAAGCTCCTACAATGAGCAGTTCTTC.

The genes are TRBV5-4 and TRBJ2-5; TRBD2 might be the D (5 bases). This CDR3 region has 15 residues. V lost 1 base and J 3 bases, leaving 13 bases between the germline ends. Germline-derived CDR1 and CDR2 are SGHNT and YYREEE (reference sequence). Written as DNA, the CDR3 is TGTGCCAGCAGCTTGTCGGAGGCAGTAAAAGAGACCCAGTACTTC. Residues: CASSLSEAVKETQYF.

The chain has TRBV5-1 and TRBJ1-1; D not certain. This CDR3 contains 13 residues. Germline CDR1 SGHRS, CDR2 YFSETQ. Trimming took 2 bases from V and 1 from J, leaving 6 bases between them. The CDR3 DNA follows: TGCGCCAGCAGCTTTGACAAGAACACTGAAGCTTTCTTT. Translation gives CASSFDKNTEAFF. Filled out from reference TRBV5-1 and TRBJ1-1, the complete variable domain reads KAGVTQTPRYLIKTRGQQVTLSCSPISGHRSVSWYQQTPGQGLQFLFEYFSETQRNKGNFPGRFSGRQFSNSRSEMNVSTLELGDSALYLCASSFDKNTEAFFGQGTRLTVV.

This clone was seen only once. The chain is built from TRBV29-1 and TRBJ2-1; 10 bases match TRBD1. Per germline, CDR1 SQVTM and CDR2 ANQGSEA. V shed 4 bases and J 6 bases; nucleotides not matched to a gene: 15. This CDR3 is 17 amino acids long. The CDR3 protein is CSVVPGQGSPSGNEQFF. The CDR3 nucleotides are TGCAGCGTTGTTCCGGGACAGGGGTCCCCTTCGGGCAATGAGCAGTTCTTC.

The genes are TRBV7-6 and TRBJ2-5; 10 bases map to TRBD2. The J segment lost 4 bases and the V segment lost 8 bases, leaving 16 bases of the junction unmatched. CDR3 length equals 17 residues. CDR1 and CDR2 from the germline V gene are SGHVS and FNYEAQ. The DNA for the CDR3 is TGTGCCAGCCTTGGGGCCGGAAGCGGGAGGGCCGGAGAGACCCAGTACTTC. The encoded protein is CASLGAGSGRAGETQYF. The entire variable domain, with the rest obtained from reference TRBV7-6 and TRBJ2-5, is as follows: GAGVSQSPRYKVTKRGQDVALRCDPISGHVSLYWYRQALGQGPEFLTYFNYEAQQDKSGLPNDRFSAERPEGSISTLTIQRTEQRDSAMYRCASLGAGSGRAGETQYFGPGTRLLVL.

This chain joins TRBV21-1 and TRBJ2-1; the D call in the table, TRBD2, was not verified against the DNA. TRBV21-1 is a recognized pseudogene. The CDR3 is 18 residues long. For the CDR3, the DNA is TGTGCCAGCAGCAAAAGGGCGATGGGGGAGGACACCTACAATGAGCAGTTCTTC. Amino acids: CASSKRAMGEDTYNEQFF.

This chain joins TRBV5-4 and TRBJ2-1, with D tentatively TRBD2 (6 bases). CDR1 is SGHNT and CDR2 is YYREEE in the germline V gene (reference sequence). This CDR3 is 19 amino acids long. With 0 bases removed from V and 0 bases from J, the gap between germline ends came to 19 bases. CDR3 in amino acids: CASSLDGFRGTSSYNEQFF. CDR3 DNA sequence: TGTGCCAGCAGCTTGGATGGTTTCCGCGGGACGAGCTCCTACAATGAGCAGTTCTTC.

The V and J genes are TRBV5-1 and TRBJ1-2; 8 bases fit TRBD1. Germline CDR1 and CDR2: SGHRS and YFSETQ. After removal of 8 bases from V and 3 bases from J, the junction contained 3 bases not matched to a gene. CDR3 length: 12 residues. CDR3 amino acids: CASADRDYGYTF. The CDR3 nucleotides are TGCGCCAGTGCGGACAGGGACTATGGCTACACCTTC.

The chain combines TRBV11-3 with TRBJ2-2, with D tentatively TRBD2 (5 bases). Germline assignment: CDR1 SGHNT and CDR2 YENEEA. V lost 5 bases and J lost 7, with 5 bases in between. This CDR3 has 11 amino acids. CDR3 coding DNA: TGTGCCAGCAGCCGGGGCGGGGAGCTGTTTTTT. Encoded protein: CASSRGGELFF.

The V gene is TRBV6-1, the J gene TRBJ2-7; 7 bases line up with TRBD1. The ends lost 6 bases at V and 2 bases at J; junction bases unmatched: 10. The CDR3 covers 15 residues. Germline values: CDR1 MNHNS, CDR2 SASEGT. CDR3 loop: CASRVYTQGPYEQYF. The CDR3 DNA is TGTGCCAGCAGAGTCTATACACAGGGGCCCTACGAGCAGTACTTC.

The rearrangement joins TRBV14 to TRBJ2-7; D not certain. CDR1 is SGHDN, CDR2 FVKESK, per germline. Trimming pared 0 bases from V and 1 base from J, leaving 19 bases between. This CDR3 region has 18 residues. CDR3 sequence reads: CASSQDRGSFIPSYEQYF. The CDR3 region has the DNA TGTGCCAGCAGCCAAGATAGAGGATCCTTCATCCCTTCCTACGAGCAGTACTTC.

The chain links TRBV5-1 to TRBJ1-1, with D possibly matching TRBD1 (6 bases). Trimming cost V 4 bases and J 5 bases, with 18 bases left between them. The germline V gene has CDR1 SGHRS and CDR2 YFSETQ. The CDR3 has 15 amino acids. The CDR3 spells CASSPDQGIWTEAFF. Here the CDR3 DNA reads TGCGCCAGCAGCCCAGATCAGGGGATTTGGACTGAAGCTTTCTTT.

The chain combines TRBV10-2 with TRBJ1-6; a possible D gene is TRBD1 (5 bases). Trimming took off 6 bases at V and 0 bases at J, with 9 bases between the two ends. In germline, CDR1 is WSHSY, CDR2 SAAADI. There are 15 residues in the CDR3. Here the CDR3 reads CASRDTFSYNSPLHF. In nucleotides, the CDR3 is TGCGCCAGCAGGGACACGTTCTCCTATAATTCACCCCTCCACTTT.

The chain carries TRBV5-1 and TRBJ2-5, with 11 bases fitting TRBD2. The germline V gene has CDR1 SGHRS and CDR2 YFSETQ. With 1 base clipped from V and 2 bases from J, the junction kept 10 bases outside the gene matches. CDR3 length: 18 residues. The CDR3 protein is CASSLSSSGTSGQETQYF. The CDR3 bases are TGCGCCAGCAGCTTGTCTAGTTCCGGGACTAGCGGTCAAGAGACCCAGTACTTC.

V is TRBV4-1 and J is TRBJ2-3; TRBD2 is a possible D gene (5 bases). Trimming removed 1 base at V and 3 bases at J, with 14 bases between. This CDR3 is built from 16 residues. The germline V gene encodes CDR1 MGHRA and CDR2 YSYEKL. CDR3: CASSQGGYTTTDTQYF. DNA of the CDR3: TGCGCCAGCAGCCAAGGAGGGTACACAACAACAGATACGCAGTATTTT.

J is TRBJ1-2 and V is TRBV30; 9 bases align to TRBD1. Germline V CDR1 and CDR2: GTSNPN, SVGIG (reference sequence). The ends lost 7 bases at V and 2 bases at J; junction bases unmatched: 8. CDR3 length: 14 amino acids. The CDR3 reads CASESTGGNYGYTF. In nucleotides, the CDR3 is TGTGCCTCCGAAAGTACAGGGGGCAACTATGGCTACACCTTC.

The chain employs TRBV4-1 and TRBJ1-5; no definite D call. Germline V gives CDR1 MGHRA, CDR2 YSYEKL. The CDR3 runs 16 residues. The V end was cut by 0 bases, the J end by 2 bases, with 11 bases between. The CDR3, as DNA: TGCGCCAGCAGCCAAGACTGGAGGGATGGCAATCAGCCCCAGCATTTT. Translating gives CASSQDWRDGNQPQHF.

CDR3 DNA: TGCGCCAGCAGCCAAGATCCACGACAGGGCGGGCACTACGAGCAGTACTTC. As protein: CASSQDPRQGGHYEQYF. V gene TRBV4-1 combines with J gene TRBJ2-7; 7 bases are shared with TRBD1. The junction had 11 bases not matched to a gene; V was cut back by 0 bases and J by 3 bases. The CDR3 consists of 17 residues. The germline V gene encodes CDR1 MGHRA and CDR2 YSYEKL.

This clone showed up just a few times. This chain uses TRBV4-1 with TRBJ1-3; the match to TRBD1 covers 9 bases. The CDR3 runs 17 residues. The trim removed 0 bases at V and 15 bases at J, leaving 18 bases unmatched. Germline CDR1 MGHRA, CDR2 YSYEKL. The CDR3 protein is CASSQDGTGPMGNTRYF. The CDR3 nucleotides are TGCGCCAGCAGCCAAGATGGGACAGGGCCTATGGGAAATACCCGATATTTT.

V and J are TRBV4-1 and TRBJ1-1, with D maybe TRBD1 (6 bases). Trimming removed 1 base from V and 3 bases from J, with 12 bases in between. The CDR3 runs 15 residues. Germline CDR1 MGHRA, CDR2 YSYEKL. CDR3 in amino acids: CASSQGRRGDTEAFF. The CDR3 region has the DNA TGCGCCAGCAGCCAAGGCCGCAGGGGTGACACTGAAGCTTTCTTT.

The chain employs TRBV7-9 and TRBJ2-1, with TRBD1 identical over 8 bases. This CDR3 comprises 15 residues. After removal of 4 bases from V and 8 bases from J, the junction contained 10 bases not matched to a gene. In germline, CDR1 is SEHNR, CDR2 FQNEAQ (reference sequence). The CDR3 protein is CASSSRDRIIDEQFF. The DNA for the CDR3 is TGTGCCAGCAGCTCCCGGGACAGGATTATCGATGAGCAGTTCTTC.

The J gene is TRBJ2-1, the V gene TRBV15, with TRBD1 matching 7 bases. This CDR3 has 17 amino acids. V was clipped by 1 base and J by 8 bases; unmatched bases: 14. Per the germline V gene, CDR1 is LNHNV and CDR2 is YYDKDF (reference sequence). The CDR3 bases are TGTGCCACCAGCAGAGGACTGGACAGGATCTCGCCAGATGAGCAGTTCTTC. It translates to CATSRGLDRISPDEQFF.